The 18 T cell receptor beta chains below come from one sample, sequenced in a study of OX40 agonist ivuxolimab in advanced cancers. The protocol was immunoSEQ multiplex PCR, while the TCRdb copy is restricted to in-frame clones and leaves out a portion. Here the sample spans 30,000 or so clones, 65% to 80% being singletons. This specimen was CD4+ or CD8+ T cells sorted from blood, taken in a trial of the OX40 agonist ivuxolimab. The source is an adult with an advanced solid tumor such as melanoma, head and neck, liver or kidney cancer.

The CDR3 DNA reads TGTGCCAGCACCCCTGGGGGCGGGGAGCTGTTTTTT. It translates to CASTPGGGELFF. The chain uses TRBV25-1 and TRBJ2-2; D could derive from TRBD1 or TRBD2 (5 bases each). The germline V gene has CDR1 MGHDK and CDR2 SYGVNS. This CDR3 has 12 residues. Trimming stripped 7 bases from V and 7 bases from J, with 10 bases between.

The rearrangement uses TRBV4-1 and TRBJ1-3; D call uncertain. The CDR3 has 16 amino acids. V was clipped by 0 bases and J by 8 bases, with 17 bases between them. Germline-derived CDR1 and CDR2 are MGHRA and YSYEKL. The CDR3 is CASSQELDARVDTIYF. The CDR3 bases are TGCGCCAGCAGCCAAGAGCTGGACGCCCGAGTAGACACCATATATTTT.

The J gene is TRBJ1-4, the V gene TRBV28; 7 bases are shared with TRBD1. Germline values: CDR1 MDHEN, CDR2 SYDVKM. J lost 0 bases, V lost 6 bases, and 7 bases had no gene match. The CDR3 loop spans 16 amino acids. In DNA form, the CDR3 reads TGTGCCAGCAGCCCGCAGGGGGGTGCAACTAATGAAAAACTGTTTTTT. Translating gives CASSPQGGATNEKLFF.

V usage is TRBV6-6 and J usage is TRBJ1-6, with D perhaps matching TRBD1 (6 bases). Germline CDR1 and CDR2: MNHNY and SVGAGI (reference sequence). This CDR3 is built from 15 residues. The V gene lost 6 bases and the J gene lost 7 bases, with 16 bases spanning the gap. The CDR3 sequence: CASRDPSGANSPLHF. In DNA, the CDR3 is TGTGCCAGCAGAGACCCCTCAGGGGCGAATTCACCCCTCCACTTT.

This chain connects TRBV7-9 to TRBJ1-1; D not resolved. This CDR3 is built from 12 residues. V lost 5 bases, J lost 7 bases, and 11 bases lay in between. Germline-derived CDR1 and CDR2 are SEHNR and FQNEAQ (reference sequence). CDR3 loop: CASSRDTGEAFF. CDR3 nucleotide sequence: TGTGCCAGCAGCAGAGACACGGGTGAAGCTTTCTTT.

About this clone itself: The sample has other DNA sequences that encode this CDR3 too. This rearrangement joins TRBV5-6 to TRBJ2-1; TRBD2 is a possible D gene (6 bases). With 0 bases removed from V and 6 bases from J, the gap between germline ends came to 10 bases. The CDR3 is made up of 14 amino acids. Germline V gene sequence: CDR1 SGHDT, CDR2 YYEEEE. The CDR3 nucleotides read TGTGCCAGCAGCTTGGGCGGGACTCTCAATGAGCAGTTCTTC. Amino acids: CASSLGGTLNEQFF.

In its sample, this clone was seen a few times. Other nucleotide sequences from this sample produce the same CDR3. This chain uses TRBV5-1 with TRBJ2-7; TRBD2 agrees at 7 bases. This CDR3 is built from 14 residues. J gave up 2 bases and V 5 bases, and 7 bases lay outside the gene matches. Germline V gene sequence: CDR1 SGHRS, CDR2 YFSETQ. The CDR3, as DNA: TGCGCCAGCAGTCTCCTGGGGGGGACCTACGAGCAGTACTTC. This translates into CASSLLGGTYEQYF.

The chain couples TRBV6-6 to TRBJ1-2; 8 positions match TRBD1. The CDR3 is made up of 15 amino acids. From germline, CDR1 is MNHNY and CDR2 SVGAGI (reference sequence). The J segment lost 0 bases and the V segment lost 10 bases, leaving 10 bases of the junction unmatched. The CDR3 protein is CATIPQGVTNYGYTF. CDR3 in DNA: TGTGCCACCATTCCACAGGGGGTAACTAACTATGGCTACACCTTC.

This clone was seen a single time. The rearrangement joins TRBV7-2 to TRBJ1-2; no clear D. The CDR3 contains 13 residues. Trimming cost V 1 base and J 8 bases, with 11 bases left between them. Per germline, CDR1 SGHTA and CDR2 FQGNSA. Here the CDR3 reads CASSLGGEVGYTF. As DNA, the CDR3 is TGTGCCAGCAGCTTAGGGGGAGAGGTCGGCTACACCTTC.

Here the CDR3 reads CASSYSEGFRNGYTF. CDR3 bases: TGTGCCAGCAGTTACTCCGAGGGGTTCAGGAATGGCTACACCTTC. The V gene is TRBV6-5, the J gene TRBJ1-2, with a weak D call TRBD1 (5 bases). Trimming removed 0 bases from V and 6 bases from J, with 14 bases in between. The CDR3 is 15 residues long. Germline-derived CDR1 and CDR2 are MNHEY and SVGAGI.

The chain combines TRBV4-1 with TRBJ2-5, with 12 positions matching TRBD1. V lost 0 bases to trimming and J lost 6 bases; unmatched junction nucleotides: 8. Germline CDR1 reads MGHRA; CDR2 reads YSYEKL. This CDR3 spans 17 amino acids. The CDR3 DNA reads as TGCGCCAGCAGCCAAGACCAGCCGGGACAGGGGGCAAAGACCCAGTACTTC. It codes for CASSQDQPGQGAKTQYF.

The chain combines TRBV6-6 with TRBJ2-2, with D perhaps matching TRBD2 (5 bases). Trimming took off 6 bases at V and 1 base at J, with 15 bases between the two ends. The CDR3 loop spans 16 amino acids. Germline CDR1 MNHNY, CDR2 SVGAGI (reference sequence). CDR3 residues: CASRDHLTKNTGELFF. The DNA for the CDR3 is TGTGCCAGCAGAGACCACCTGACTAAGAACACCGGGGAGCTGTTTTTT.

This rearrangement joins TRBV5-1 to TRBJ1-2, with D maybe TRBD1 (6 bases). This CDR3 region has 12 residues. The ends were cut back, 5 bases at V and 8 bases at J, with 13 bases in the middle. Germline V gene sequence: CDR1 SGHRS, CDR2 YFSETQ. CDR3 coding DNA: TGCGCCAGCAGTCGTGAGGGGGGCGGCTACACCTTC. Translation: CASSREGGGYTF.

The chain combines TRBV6-1 with TRBJ1-1; 11 positions match TRBD1. The CDR3 totals 14 residues. The V and J ends lost 7 bases and 4 bases, in that order; junction bases with no gene match: 5. CDR1 MNHNS and CDR2 SASEGT come from the germline V gene. The CDR3 DNA follows: TGTGCCAGCACCCTGGGACAGGGGGGCACTGAAGCTTTCTTT. Translating gives CASTLGQGGTEAFF.

This clone is large (0.1 to 1%). The genes are TRBV2 and TRBJ2-1, with 10 bases fitting TRBD2. The germline gives CDR1 SNHLY, CDR2 FYNNEI. The CDR3 is made up of 15 amino acids. Germline trimming cut 3 bases from V and 6 bases from J; bases unmatched to any gene: 5. CDR3 protein: CASSDGLAVINEQFF. The CDR3 DNA reads TGTGCCAGCAGTGATGGACTAGCGGTCATCAATGAGCAGTTCTTC. Together with reference TRBV2 and TRBJ2-1, the CDR3 gives the full variable domain: EPEVTQTPSHQVTQMGQEVILRCVPISNHLYFYWYRQILGQKVEFLVSFYNNEISEKSEIFDDQFSVERPDGSNFTLKIRSTKLEDSAMYFCASSDGLAVINEQFFGPGTRLTVL.

The rearrangement uses TRBV4-2 and TRBJ1-4; D may be TRBD1 (6 bases). Germline V lookup: CDR1 LGHNA, CDR2 YNFKEQ. The CDR3 consists of 15 residues. Between the trimmed V and J ends, which lost 4 bases and 0 bases, there was a span of 9 bases. The CDR3 DNA sequence: TGTGCCAGCAGCCGAGGGGGAGCAACTAATGAAAAACTGTTTTTT. Protein sequence: CASSRGGATNEKLFF.

V usage is TRBV5-4 and J usage is TRBJ2-3; TRBD2 agrees at 7 bases. Germline CDR1 and CDR2: SGHNT and YYREEE (reference sequence). The trim removed 4 bases at V and 1 base at J, leaving 3 bases unmatched. The CDR3 is made up of 14 amino acids. In nucleotides, the CDR3 is TGTGCCAGCAGCCCCGGGAGGCGCACAGATACGCAGTATTTT. Amino acids: CASSPGRRTDTQYF. Full variable domain (remainder filled in from reference TRBV5-4 and TRBJ2-3): ETGVTQSPTHLIKTRGQQVTLRCSSQSGHNTVSWYQQALGQGPQFIFQYYREEENGRGNFPPRFSGLQFPNYSSELNVNALELDDSALYLCASSPGRRTDTQYFGPGTRLTVL.

The rearrangement joins TRBV6-6 to TRBJ1-4; possibly TRBD1 for D (6 bases). Trimming took 8 bases from V and 5 from J, leaving 9 bases between them. Germline CDR1 is MNHNY and CDR2 is SVGAGI (reference sequence). The CDR3 contains 12 residues. The CDR3 spells CASRDMNEKLFF. The DNA for the CDR3 is TGTGCCAGCCGGGACATGAATGAAAAACTGTTTTTT.